This entry is about one T cell receptor (beta chain). The antigen is undetermined. Germline DNA was also extracted, and blood RNA derived from unsorted whole blood. This entry comes from a study of tumor-infiltrating lymphocytes in primary liver carcinoma. Study context: The study enrolled male and female patients aged 30 to 69 years. Study observations and caveats: Tumor samples exhibited a significantly greater top-250-clone fraction than blood samples (p = 0.039).

The researchers produced TCR beta cDNA from 400 to 650 ng total RNA with a constant-region primer. ARM-PCR, slightly modified, supplied the TCR beta libraries through three nested multiplex PCR rounds. The first two PCR rounds used TRBV1-TRBV30 primers with a Cbeta primer, roughly 10 cycles each. TCRdb passed the multiplex PCR reads through MiXCR, listing each CDR3 protein once. The profile shows some 200,000 distinct CDR3 sequences, about 61% of them singletons. V lost 11 bases and J lost 6; bases outside the gene matches: 13. The CDR3 runs to 14 residues. Germline V lookup: CDR1 MNHNS, CDR2 SASEGT. The source of this sequence is a woman aged 55-70 years with primary liver carcinoma and hepatitis B virus infection. The V gene is TRBV6-1, the J gene TRBJ2-1; TRBD2 matches 7 bases. Sequenced: peripheral blood. The CDR3 coding sequence is TGTGCCCGCTGGTCCGGGAGGACCGTCAATGAGCAGTTCTTC. Encoded protein: CARWSGRTVNEQFF.